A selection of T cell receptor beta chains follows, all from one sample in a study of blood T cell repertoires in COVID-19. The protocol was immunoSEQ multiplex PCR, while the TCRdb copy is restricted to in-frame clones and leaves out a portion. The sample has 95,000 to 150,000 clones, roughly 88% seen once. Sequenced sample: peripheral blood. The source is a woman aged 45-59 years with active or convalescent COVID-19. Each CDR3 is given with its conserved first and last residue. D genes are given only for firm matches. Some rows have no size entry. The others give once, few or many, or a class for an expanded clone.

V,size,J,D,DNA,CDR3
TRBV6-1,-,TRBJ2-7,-,TGTGCCAGCAGTGAAGGGGGCCTAATAAGGGGAGGGCAGTACTTC,CASSEGGLIRGGQYF
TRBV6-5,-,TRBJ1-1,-,TGTGCCAGCAGCATACAGGGCCCCACTGAAGCTTTCTTT,CASSIQGPTEAFF
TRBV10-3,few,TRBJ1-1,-,TGTGCCATCAGTGAGTCCGGGAGTAGTTGGCCAACTGAAGCTTTCTTT,CAISESGSSWPTEAFF
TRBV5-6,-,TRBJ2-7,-,TGTGCCAGCAGCTTGAAGTTCGATCCGTTTAGGGGGTTAACCTACGAGCAGTACTTC,CASSLKFDPFRGLTYEQYF
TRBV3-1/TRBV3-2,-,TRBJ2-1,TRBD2,TGTGCCAGCAGCCCCCGGACTAGCGGGCTAAACAATGAGCAGTTCTTC,CASSPRTSGLNNEQFF
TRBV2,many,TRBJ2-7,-,TGTGCCAGCAGTGACTCGCTAGGGAGGCAGTACTTC,CASSDSLGRQYF
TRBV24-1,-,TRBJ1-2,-,TGTGCCACCAGTTTGTTAGAGAAACTCCGGGGGTATGGCTACACCTTC,CATSLLEKLRGYGYTF
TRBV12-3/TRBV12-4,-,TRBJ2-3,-,TGTGCCAGCAGCCCAAGCGGTGGGGATACGCAGTATTTT,CASSPSGGDTQYF
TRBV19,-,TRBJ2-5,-,TGTGCCAGTAACGACCGGGGAATTGGGCAAGAGACCCAGTACTTC,CASNDRGIGQETQYF
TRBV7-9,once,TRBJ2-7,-,TGTGCCAGCAGTTCCCGAGAGGGAGATCCCTACGAGCAGTACTTC,CASSSREGDPYEQYF
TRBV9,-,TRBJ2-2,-,TGTGCCAGCAGCGTGTATGGAGTTGAGACCGGGGAGCTGTTTTTT,CASSVYGVETGELFF
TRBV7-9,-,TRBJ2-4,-,TGTGCCAGCAGCTTCGGGGGGCAAAACATTCAGTACTTC,CASSFGGQNIQYF
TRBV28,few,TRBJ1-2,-,TGTGCCAGCAGTTACAGGGACTATGGCTACACCTTC,CASSYRDYGYTF
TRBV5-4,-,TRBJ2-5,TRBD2,TGTGCCAGCAGCCCACCTAGCGGGAGGGACCAAGAGACCCAGTACTTC,CASSPPSGRDQETQYF
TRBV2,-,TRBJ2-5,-,TGTGCCAGTACCCGCGATTACCAAGAGACCCAGTACTTC,CASTRDYQETQYF
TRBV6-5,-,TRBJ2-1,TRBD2,TGTGCCAGCAGCAGGACTAGCGGGAAGCAGTTCTTC,CASSRTSGKQFF
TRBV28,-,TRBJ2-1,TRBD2,TGTGCCAGCAGTTTCCCTAGCGGGAGGTCCTCCTACAATGAGCAGTTCTTC,CASSFPSGRSSYNEQFF
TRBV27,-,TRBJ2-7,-,TGTGCCAGCAGTCCCTGGGACAACTCCTACGAGCAGTACTTC,CASSPWDNSYEQYF
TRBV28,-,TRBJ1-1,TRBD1,TGTGCCAGCCGAACCTCAGGGGGTTCTGAAGCTTTCTTT,CASRTSGGSEAFF
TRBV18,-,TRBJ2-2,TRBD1,TGTGCCAGCTCAACAGGGGGCCAAGTCGGGGAGCTGTTTTTT,CASSTGGQVGELFF